This entry concerns a single T cell receptor beta chain. The source of the sample is a study of blood T cell repertoires in COVID-19. Here immunoSEQ multiplex PCR was the method, and the copy in TCRdb shows in-frame clones only, minus some. The sample records 100,000 or so clones, roughly 85% being singletons. The CDR3 length is 15 residues. Germline values: CDR1 SEHNR, CDR2 FQNEAQ (reference sequence). With 4 bases clipped from V and 3 bases from J, the junction kept 6 bases outside the gene matches. This sequence joins TRBV7-9 and TRBJ1-5, with 7 positions matching TRBD1. Sequenced: peripheral blood. The receptor comes from a man aged 50 to 59 with active COVID-19. The CDR3 protein is CASSSLGQPNQPQHF. The CDR3 DNA reads TGTGCCAGCAGCTCATTGGGACAGCCCAATCAGCCCCAGCATTTT.